These 27 T cell receptor beta chains were all obtained from the same sample, sequenced in a study of cytomegalovirus exposure and HLA in healthy donors. This PCR relied on a set of 60 Vbeta primers and 13 Jbeta primers. Produced via immunoSEQ multiplex PCR; TCRdb's table is partial and in-frame only. The repertoire holds around 110,000 clones, with 75% to 90% as singletons. The specimen sequenced was PBMCs. These receptors came from a man aged 30 to 39 in good health and CMV-seronegative.

This clone appeared a single time. One end of the junction fails to match germline, which may point to a read error. The rearrangement uses TRBV27 and TRBJ2-4; D is possibly TRBD1 (7 bases). Germline assignment: CDR1 MNHEY and CDR2 SMNVEV (reference sequence). CDR3 length equals 16 residues. The CDR3 here is CASSPRGALAKNSQYF. In DNA, the CDR3 is TGTGCCAGCAGTCCCAGGGGGGCGCTAGCCAAAAACAGTCAGTACTTC.

The V and J genes are TRBV5-4 and TRBJ1-2; the match to TRBD1 covers 10 bases. This CDR3 is 15 amino acids long. From germline, CDR1 is SGHNT and CDR2 YYREEE (reference sequence). J lost 5 bases, V lost 3 bases, and 7 bases had no gene match. The CDR3 loop is CASSSPGTGAYGYTF. In nucleotides, the CDR3 is TGTGCCAGCAGCTCCCCCGGGACAGGGGCATATGGCTACACCTTC.

The J gene is TRBJ1-6, the V gene TRBV2; tentative D call: TRBD1 (5 bases). V lost 6 bases to trimming and J lost 9 bases, with 12 bases between them. Germline V gives CDR1 SNHLY, CDR2 FYNNEI. This CDR3 contains 13 residues. CDR3 protein: CASRGLPSSPLHF. The CDR3 nucleotides read TGTGCCAGCAGGGGACTCCCTTCTTCACCCCTCCACTTT.

V gene TRBV5-1 combines with J gene TRBJ1-4; tentatively, D is TRBD1 (5 bases). Looked up from germline, CDR1 is SGHRS and CDR2 is YFSETQ. Trimming took off 4 bases at V and 7 bases at J, with 14 bases between the two ends. This CDR3 region has 14 residues. This CDR3 is CASSPGGISEKLFF. In DNA, the CDR3 is TGCGCCAGCAGCCCCGGGGGTATTAGTGAAAAACTGTTTTTT.

The chain uses TRBV5-5 and TRBJ2-2; no clear D gene. Trimming took 0 bases from V and 3 from J, leaving 6 bases between them. From germline, CDR1 is SGHKS and CDR2 YYEKEE (reference sequence). This CDR3 is built from 14 residues. The DNA for the CDR3 is TGTGCCAGCAGCTTGGACACCTACACCGGGGAGCTGTTTTTT. Protein sequence: CASSLDTYTGELFF.

The gene calls are TRBV20-1 and TRBJ1-1; TRBD1 matches at 8 bases. There are 11 residues in the CDR3. CDR1 is DFQATT and CDR2 is SNEGSKA in the germline V gene (reference sequence). This CDR3 is CIPQGENEAFF. CDR3 nucleotide sequence: TGCATACCACAGGGGGAGAATGAAGCTTTCTTT.

This rearrangement joins TRBV5-6 to TRBJ2-5; TRBD1 aligns across 7 bases. Germline lookup yields CDR1 SGHDT and CDR2 YYEEEE. This CDR3 is 14 amino acids long. Trimming cost V 2 bases and J 3 bases; bases outside gene matches: 4. CDR3 sequence: CASSFGDSEETQYF. The CDR3 region has the DNA TGTGCCAGCAGCTTTGGGGACAGCGAAGAGACCCAGTACTTC.

This clone was seen just once. This sequence joins TRBV28 and TRBJ2-5; weak D call: TRBD1 (5 bases). The CDR3 runs 14 residues. Trimming removed 1 base from V and 5 bases from J, with 11 bases in between. Germline CDR1 MDHEN, CDR2 SYDVKM. This CDR3 reads CASSLSGIGETQYF. CDR3 DNA: TGTGCCAGCAGTTTATCAGGGATCGGGGAGACCCAGTACTTC.

The chain has TRBV28 and TRBJ2-5; 7 positions match TRBD2. The germline CDR1 and CDR2 sequences are MDHEN and SYDVKM. J gave up 0 bases and V 5 bases, and 6 bases lay outside the gene matches. The CDR3 totals 15 residues. The CDR3 DNA reads TGTGCCAGCAGTCCTCCTAGCGGTAACCAAGAGACCCAGTACTTC. Amino acid sequence: CASSPPSGNQETQYF.

V and J are TRBV28 and TRBJ2-3; D is ambiguous. V shed 6 bases and J shed 4 bases, with 8 bases lying between them. CDR3 size: 12 residues. CDR1 is MDHEN and CDR2 is SYDVKM in the germline V gene. CDR3 nucleotide sequence: TGTGCCAGCAGCCCAGGTCCAGATACGCAGTATTTT. Translation: CASSPGPDTQYF.

The rearrangement links TRBV7-8 to TRBJ2-5; possible D gene TRBD1, 5 bases. CDR1 and CDR2 from the germline V gene are SGHVS and FQNEAQ. V was clipped by 7 bases and J by 0 bases, with 18 bases between them. CDR3 size: 16 residues. CDR3 amino acids: CASIDMIGADQETQYF. CDR3 coding DNA: TGTGCCAGCATCGACATGATAGGGGCAGACCAAGAGACCCAGTACTTC.

The rearrangement links TRBV5-1 to TRBJ2-3; TRBD2 matches at 7 bases. The CDR3 has 15 residues. V lost 1 base and J lost 5; bases outside the gene matches: 7. Germline values: CDR1 SGHRS, CDR2 YFSETQ. CDR3 nucleotides: TGCGCCAGCAGCTTGACGGGGGGATTCTTAGATACGCAGTATTTT. Its protein product is CASSLTGGFLDTQYF.

The V call is TRBV18, the J call TRBJ1-1; possible D gene TRBD1, 5 bases. V was pared by 5 bases and J by 3 bases, with 10 bases between. The length of the CDR3 is 13 residues. Germline lookup yields CDR1 KGHSH and CDR2 LQKENI. The CDR3 spells CASSYLRDTEAFF. CDR3 nucleotide sequence: TGTGCCAGCTCATACCTCAGGGACACTGAAGCTTTCTTT.

As DNA, the CDR3 is TGCGCCAGCAGCTCCCCCGGGACAGGGCACGTAACAGTCTCCTACAATGAGCAGTTCTTC. Its protein product is CASSSPGTGHVTVSYNEQFF. This rearrangement joins TRBV5-1 to TRBJ2-1; 9 bases are shared with TRBD1. The V gene end was trimmed by 3 bases and the J gene end by 0 bases; junction bases not matched to a gene: 16. Germline V gene data show CDR1 as SGHRS and CDR2 as YFSETQ. The CDR3 extends over 20 amino acids. Combining the CDR3 with reference TRBV5-1 and TRBJ2-1 gives the whole variable domain KAGVTQTPRYLIKTRGQQVTLSCSPISGHRSVSWYQQTPGQGLQFLFEYFSETQRNKGNFPGRFSGRQFSNSRSEMNVSTLELGDSALYLCASSSPGTGHVTVSYNEQFFGPGTRLTVL.

The rearrangement uses TRBV6-5 and TRBJ2-1; D unresolved. From germline, CDR1 is MNHEY and CDR2 SVGAGI. There are 16 residues in the CDR3. The V end was cut by 2 bases, the J end by 2 bases, with 13 bases between. The CDR3: CASSYRPRFPYNEQFF. CDR3 nucleotides: TGTGCCAGCAGTTACCGTCCTAGATTCCCCTACAATGAGCAGTTCTTC.

The genes are TRBV21-1 and TRBJ1-1; TRBD1, as called in the table, went unchecked against the DNA. TRBV21-1 corresponds to a pseudogene. The CDR3 sequence is 14 residues long. The CDR3 region is CASRSWTGNTEAFF. In DNA form, the CDR3 reads TGTGCCAGCAGGAGCTGGACAGGGAACACTGAAGCTTTCTTT.

This clone showed up just once. The chain recombines TRBV28 with TRBJ2-5; tentative D call: TRBD2 (7 bases). V was shortened by 3 bases and J by 1 base, with 12 bases between the two germline ends. This CDR3 region has 15 residues. Germline CDR1 reads MDHEN; CDR2 reads SYDVKM. The CDR3 DNA is TGTGCCAGCAGTTTCCTGGGGGGGGCCCAAGAGACCCAGTACTTC. It yields the protein CASSFLGGAQETQYF. The whole variable domain, filled in from reference TRBV28 and TRBJ2-5, reads DVKVTQSSRYLVKRTGEKVFLECVQDMDHENMFWYRQDPGLGLRLIYFSYDVKMKEKGDIPEGYSVSREKKERFSLILESASTNQTSMYLCASSFLGGAQETQYFGPGTRLLVL.

The V call is TRBV7-8, the J call TRBJ2-5, with no clear D. CDR1 and CDR2 from the germline V gene are SGHVS and FQNEAQ. Trimming pared 4 bases from V and 4 bases from J, leaving 16 bases between. The CDR3 extends over 15 amino acids. The CDR3 bases are TGTGCCAGCAGCTCAACTTATTCGATACCAGAGACCCAGTACTTC. The encoded protein is CASSSTYSIPETQYF.

This chain links TRBV19 with TRBJ1-2; 8 nucleotides line up with TRBD1. Germline values: CDR1 LNHDA, CDR2 SQIVND (reference sequence). V trimming: 5 bases; J trimming: 4 bases; junction bases outside the gene matches: 6. The CDR3 loop spans 14 amino acids. DNA of the CDR3: TGTGCCAGTAGTCCGTTGGGACAGGTCTATGGCTACACCTTC. Residues: CASSPLGQVYGYTF.

The CDR3 here is CASSPRGEKLFF. The CDR3 DNA sequence: TGTGCCAGCAGTCCCAGGGGTGAAAAACTGTTTTTT. The chain couples TRBV2 to TRBJ1-4; perhaps TRBD1 as D (6 bases). The germline gives CDR1 SNHLY, CDR2 FYNNEI. V lost 5 bases and J 7 bases, leaving 8 bases between the germline ends. The CDR3 consists of 12 residues. The whole variable domain, filled in from reference TRBV2 and TRBJ1-4, reads EPEVTQTPSHQVTQMGQEVILRCVPISNHLYFYWYRQILGQKVEFLVSFYNNEISEKSEIFDDQFSVERPDGSNFTLKIRSTKLEDSAMYFCASSPRGEKLFFGSGTQLSVL.

This clone appeared a few times. The chain joins TRBV28 to TRBJ2-3; 9 bases line up with TRBD1. CDR1 is MDHEN and CDR2 is SYDVKM in the germline V gene. The length of the CDR3 is 15 residues. After removal of 3 bases from V and 1 base from J, the junction contained 2 bases not matched to a gene. CDR3 in amino acids: CASSFGTGRTDTQYF. Written as DNA, the CDR3 is TGTGCCAGCAGTTTCGGGACAGGGCGCACAGATACGCAGTATTTT.

This chain uses TRBV19 with TRBJ1-2, with D tentatively TRBD1 (5 bases). The CDR3 extends over 14 amino acids. Germline-derived CDR1 and CDR2 are LNHDA and SQIVND (reference sequence). With 3 bases removed from V and 8 bases from J, the gap between germline ends came to 16 bases. CDR3 bases: TGTGCCAGTAGTATCGGCTTGGGGCAGAAGGGCTACACCTTC. It encodes CASSIGLGQKGYTF. The whole variable domain, remainder taken from reference TRBV19 and TRBJ1-2, is DGGITQSPKYLFRKEGQNVTLSCEQNLNHDAMYWYRQDPGQGLRLIYYSQIVNDFQKGDIAEGYSVSREKKESFPLTVTSAQKNPTAFYLCASSIGLGQKGYTFGSGTRLTVV.

The rearrangement uses TRBV6-4 and TRBJ1-1; no clear D. V was clipped by 5 bases and J by 7 bases, with 14 bases between them. The CDR3 spans 13 residues. The germline V gene encodes CDR1 MRHNA and CDR2 SNTAGT. In DNA form, the CDR3 reads TGTGCCAGCAGTCTCGGCATTTACAGTGAAGCTTTCTTT. Protein sequence: CASSLGIYSEAFF.

This clone was seen a handful of times. The rearrangement joins TRBV5-1 to TRBJ2-2, with D possibly matching TRBD2 (5 bases). The CDR3 loop spans 15 amino acids. The V end lost 4 bases, the J end lost 3 bases, and 13 bases lay between the germline ends. Per germline, CDR1 SGHRS and CDR2 YFSETQ. The CDR3 spells CASSGEGLHTGELFF. The CDR3 DNA sequence: TGCGCCAGCAGCGGAGAGGGTCTGCACACCGGGGAGCTGTTTTTT.

J is TRBJ1-2 and V is TRBV6-6, with TRBD1 matching over 7 bases. The V gene end was trimmed by 6 bases and the J gene end by 7 bases; junction bases not matched to a gene: 8. CDR3 length equals 13 residues. The germline CDR1 and CDR2 sequences are MNHNY and SVGAGI (reference sequence). CDR3 in DNA: TGTGCCAGCAGCCCAGACAGGGCTGGTGGCTACACCTTC. Translating gives CASSPDRAGGYTF.

The V call is TRBV7-2, the J call TRBJ1-1; 8 bases align to TRBD1. CDR1 is SGHTA, CDR2 FQGNSA, per germline. The CDR3 length is 12 residues. With 5 bases clipped from V and 9 bases from J, the junction kept 5 bases outside the gene matches. CDR3 sequence reads: CASSGDRGKAFF. The CDR3 region has the DNA TGTGCCAGCAGCGGTGACAGGGGAAAAGCTTTCTTT.

V usage is TRBV28 and J usage is TRBJ1-4, with D possibly matching TRBD1 (5 bases). The CDR3 consists of 15 residues. Germline loops: CDR1 MDHEN, CDR2 SYDVKM. V lost 3 bases and J 8 bases, leaving 16 bases between the germline ends. This chain's CDR3 is CASSFPAGQREKLFF. The CDR3 bases are TGTGCCAGCAGTTTTCCGGCAGGGCAAAGGGAAAAACTGTTTTTT.